The clone carrying this TCR beta chain was seen only a few times. Its target is unknown. The sample is drawn from a study of T cell repertoires in cytomegalovirus infection. The CDR3 loop spans 12 amino acids. Germline V gene sequence: CDR1 SQVTM, CDR2 ANQGSEA. Between the trimmed V and J ends, which lost 5 bases and 4 bases, there was a span of 12 bases. TCRdb called the reads again in MiXCR, with one record for every CDR3 protein. This table has 650,000 to 900,000 distinct CDR3 sequences, 30% to 35% appearing once. The starting material was cultured CD8+ T cells from PBMCs, obtained from culture after CMV antigen stimulation. This sequence was found in a human donor in good health (CMV status not recorded). Some clones in this sample may be carry-over from other donors' samples. The V and J genes are TRBV29-1 and TRBJ2-7; D possibly matches TRBD1 or TRBD2 (6 bases each). The CDR3 DNA reads as TGCAGCGTTATCGGGGGCCGTTACGAGCAGTACTTC. Protein sequence: CSVIGGRYEQYF.